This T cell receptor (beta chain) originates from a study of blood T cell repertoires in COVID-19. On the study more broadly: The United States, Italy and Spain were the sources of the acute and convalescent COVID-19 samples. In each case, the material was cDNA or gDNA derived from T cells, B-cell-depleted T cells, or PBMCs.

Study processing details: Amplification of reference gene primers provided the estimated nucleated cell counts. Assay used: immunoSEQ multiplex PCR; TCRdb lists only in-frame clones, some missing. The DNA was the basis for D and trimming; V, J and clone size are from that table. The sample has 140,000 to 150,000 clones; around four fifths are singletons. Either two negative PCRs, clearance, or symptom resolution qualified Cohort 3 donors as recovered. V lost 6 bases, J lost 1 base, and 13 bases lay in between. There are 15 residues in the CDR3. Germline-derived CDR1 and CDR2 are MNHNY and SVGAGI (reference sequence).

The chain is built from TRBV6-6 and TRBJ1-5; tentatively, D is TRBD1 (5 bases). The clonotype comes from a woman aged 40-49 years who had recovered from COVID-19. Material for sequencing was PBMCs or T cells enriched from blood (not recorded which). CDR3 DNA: TGTGCCAGCAGCGATCCGGGGGGAAGCAATCAGCCCCAGCATTTT. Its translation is CASSDPGGSNQPQHF.